This entry lists 22 T cell receptor beta chains sequenced from one sample in a study of long-term antiretroviral therapy in people with HIV. immunoSEQ v3.0 was run at survey level. Here immunoSEQ multiplex PCR was the method, and the copy in TCRdb shows in-frame clones only, minus some. In the table there are around 25,000 clones, 86% of which are singletons. Specimen: unsorted PBMCs, collected 1.9 years after starting antiretroviral therapy. These receptors were collected from a young woman with HIV.

In this sample, this clone turned up once. The chain has TRBV7-8 and TRBJ2-5, with D tentatively TRBD2 (5 bases). With 3 bases removed from V and 3 bases from J, the gap between germline ends came to 14 bases. The germline gives CDR1 SGHVS, CDR2 FQNEAQ. There are 15 residues in the CDR3. The CDR3 nucleotides read TGTGCCAGCAGCTTTGGAGCGGCCCTTAAAGAGACCCAGTACTTC. It is translated as CASSFGAALKETQYF.

The chain links TRBV18 to TRBJ1-1; D perhaps matches TRBD1 (6 bases). The V and J ends lost 4 bases and 6 bases respectively, with 15 bases between them. The CDR3 is made up of 14 amino acids. Germline V gene data show CDR1 as KGHSH and CDR2 as LQKENI. The CDR3 bases are TGTGCCAGCTCACTAATCCGGGACAACCCTGAAGCTTTCTTT. This sequence encodes CASSLIRDNPEAFF.

This clone occurred once. This chain links TRBV5-1 with TRBJ2-2; D may be TRBD2 (6 bases). CDR1 and CDR2 (germline): SGHRS, YFSETQ. The CDR3 sequence is 19 residues long. Trimming cost V 4 bases and J 7 bases, with 29 bases left between them. The chain's CDR3 is CASSPGEWSSQVLIGELFF. CDR3 DNA: TGCGCCAGCAGCCCGGGGGAATGGTCATCCCAAGTACTTATCGGGGAGCTGTTTTTT.

The CDR3 sequence is CASSPGGGGTDTQYF. As DNA, the CDR3 is TGCGCCAGCAGCCCGGGGGGCGGGGGTACAGATACGCAGTATTTT. This sequence joins TRBV5-1 and TRBJ2-3, with D perhaps TRBD2 (7 bases). V lost 4 bases and J 3 bases, leaving 15 bases between the germline ends. Germline lookup yields CDR1 SGHRS and CDR2 YFSETQ. CDR3 length equals 15 residues.

The gene calls are TRBV6-1 and TRBJ1-2, with TRBD1 identical over 7 bases. Losses at the gene ends were 7 bases for V and 0 bases for J; bases not matched to a gene: 5. The germline CDR1 and CDR2 sequences are MNHNS and SASEGT. The length of the CDR3 is 14 residues. For the CDR3, the DNA is TGTGCCAGCACCTTGACAGGGACTAACTATGGCTACACCTTC. This gives the protein CASTLTGTNYGYTF.

The chain uses TRBV6-6 and TRBJ1-3; D remains ambiguous. This CDR3 has 14 amino acids. Germline CDR1 is MNHNY and CDR2 is SVGAGI (reference sequence). V shed 6 bases and J shed 0 bases, with 9 bases lying between them. In DNA, the CDR3 is TGTGCCAGCAGAGGAGCGAGCTCTGGAAACACCATATATTTT. This translates into CASRGASSGNTIYF.

CDR3 loop: CASSGLAGATDTQYF. In DNA, the CDR3 is TGTGCCAGCAGCGGGCTAGCGGGGGCCACAGATACGCAGTATTTT. The chain has TRBV14 and TRBJ2-3; 10 bases map to TRBD2. This CDR3 spans 15 amino acids. Trimming removed 5 bases from V and 2 bases from J; junction bases left unmatched: 4. Germline values: CDR1 SGHDN, CDR2 FVKESK.

The chain combines TRBV29-1 with TRBJ1-3; a weak D match, TRBD1 (6 bases). Germline CDR1 SQVTM, CDR2 ANQGSEA. The CDR3 covers 13 residues. The CDR3 nucleotides are TGCAGTGTCGGACAGACCTCTGGAAACACCATATATTTT. Protein sequence: CSVGQTSGNTIYF.

The chain has TRBV6-5 and TRBJ2-4; D is uncertain. V was shortened by 3 bases and J by 0 bases, with 12 bases between the two germline ends. Germline CDR1 MNHEY, CDR2 SVGAGI. The CDR3 runs to 16 residues. CDR3 DNA: TGTGCCAGCAGTTATACACGACTTTTAGCCAAAAACATTCAGTACTTC. It codes for CASSYTRLLAKNIQYF.

The chain recombines TRBV19 with TRBJ1-2; the match to TRBD1 covers 8 bases. The CDR3 is made up of 14 amino acids. The V gene's germline CDR1 is LNHDA and CDR2 SQIVND (reference sequence). V shed 4 bases, J shed 6 bases, and the junction held 7 bases outside the gene matches. CDR3 coding DNA: TGTGCCAGTAGTACGTGGCAGGGGGCGAATGGCTACACCTTC. This translates into CASSTWQGANGYTF.

The gene calls are TRBV10-1 and TRBJ2-2; either TRBD1 or TRBD2 may supply D (5 bases each). V lost 6 bases, J lost 4 bases, and 12 bases lay in between. Per the germline V gene, CDR1 is WNHNN and CDR2 is SYGVQD (reference sequence). This CDR3 contains 14 residues. CDR3 region: CASRGSGTTGELFF. The CDR3 DNA follows: TGCGCCAGCAGAGGGTCAGGGACCACCGGGGAGCTGTTTTTT.

The chain is built from TRBV19 and TRBJ2-1, with TRBD2 identical over 9 bases. CDR1 LNHDA and CDR2 SQIVND come from the germline V gene (reference sequence). V gave up 4 bases and J gave up 7 bases; unmatched junction bases: 17. The CDR3 sequence is 18 residues long. The CDR3 reads CASSTARGWRGGGNEQFF. The CDR3 nucleotides read TGTGCCAGTAGTACCGCCCGGGGTTGGCGGGGGGGCGGAAATGAGCAGTTCTTC.

The chain combines TRBV2 with TRBJ2-1; D unclear. Trimming shortened V by 1 base and J by 5 bases, and 21 bases separated the two germline ends. CDR1 is SNHLY, CDR2 FYNNEI, per germline. The CDR3 has 18 residues. The CDR3 spells CASSEEGWISGGDNEQFF. Written as DNA, the CDR3 is TGTGCCAGCAGTGAAGAAGGGTGGATCTCGGGCGGAGACAATGAGCAGTTCTTC. Full variable domain (outside the CDR3, taken from reference TRBV2 and TRBJ2-1): EPEVTQTPSHQVTQMGQEVILRCVPISNHLYFYWYRQILGQKVEFLVSFYNNEISEKSEIFDDQFSVERPDGSNFTLKIRSTKLEDSAMYFCASSEEGWISGGDNEQFFGPGTRLTVL.

The chain links TRBV4-2 to TRBJ1-6; D is unclear. Trimming took 0 bases from V and 6 from J, leaving 12 bases between them. The CDR3 is 16 residues long. The germline CDR1 and CDR2 sequences are LGHNA and YNFKEQ. In DNA, the CDR3 is TGTGCCAGCAGCCAAGATAGGGTGACGAGTAATTCACCCCTCCACTTT. It translates to CASSQDRVTSNSPLHF.

The V and J genes are TRBV6-1 and TRBJ1-3, with unresolved D. The CDR3 has 12 amino acids. Germline assignment: CDR1 MNHNS and CDR2 SASEGT. Between the trimmed V and J ends, which lost 11 bases and 0 bases, there was a span of 8 bases. CDR3 loop: CAAETSGNTIYF. In DNA form, the CDR3 reads TGTGCCGCAGAGACCTCTGGAAACACCATATATTTT.

The chain recombines TRBV12-5 with TRBJ2-3; the D is unclear. The length of the CDR3 is 15 residues. The germline V gene has CDR1 LGHNT and CDR2 FRNRAP. V was clipped by 7 bases and J by 5 bases, with 19 bases between them. The DNA for the CDR3 is TGTGCTAGTGCCCCCGCAGTTCGGAGAGGAGATACGCAGTATTTT. Protein: CASAPAVRRGDTQYF.

The V gene is TRBV5-1, the J gene TRBJ1-2; D may be TRBD1 (5 bases). Germline CDR1 SGHRS, CDR2 YFSETQ. V was clipped by 3 bases and J by 7 bases, with 19 bases between them. The CDR3 runs to 15 residues. Here the CDR3 DNA reads TGCGCCAGCAGCTGGGAGTTCGGGGATACAGGTGGCTACACCTTC. This codes for CASSWEFGDTGGYTF.

The chain is built from TRBV28 and TRBJ1-1; tentative D call: TRBD1 (6 bases). V gave up 6 bases and J gave up 0 bases, with 17 bases separating them. This CDR3 comprises 16 residues. CDR1 is MDHEN, CDR2 SYDVKM, per germline. Written as DNA, the CDR3 is TGTGCCAGCAGACACCGGGACAACTCTATGAACACTGAAGCTTTCTTT. Translating gives CASRHRDNSMNTEAFF.

The chain combines TRBV29-1 with TRBJ2-7; perhaps TRBD1 as D (6 bases). V lost 1 base and J lost 3, with 16 bases in between. The CDR3 length is 15 residues. CDR1 is SQVTM and CDR2 is ANQGSEA in the germline V gene. The CDR3 region is CSVEVNLGQNYEQYF. CDR3 DNA sequence: TGCAGCGTTGAAGTCAATTTAGGACAGAACTACGAGCAGTACTTC.

The chain links TRBV6-6 to TRBJ2-2; D possibly corresponds to TRBD1 (6 bases). The CDR3 has 16 residues. Germline values: CDR1 MNHNY, CDR2 SVGAGI (reference sequence). The V end was cut by 2 bases, the J end by 2 bases, with 12 bases between. CDR3 sequence (DNA): TGTGCCAGCAGTTACCAGGGGACGTTTAACACCGGGGAGCTGTTTTTT. Amino acids: CASSYQGTFNTGELFF.

V usage is TRBV2 and J usage is TRBJ1-4; D is unresolved. This CDR3 spans 14 amino acids. In germline, CDR1 is SNHLY, CDR2 FYNNEI. Trimming left V 7 bases short and J 0 bases short, with 9 bases between. Here the CDR3 reads CASKGVATNEKLFF. The CDR3 region has the DNA TGTGCCAGCAAGGGTGTTGCAACTAATGAAAAACTGTTTTTT.

This clone showed up just once. This chain connects TRBV6-5 to TRBJ1-2; D remains ambiguous. In germline, CDR1 is MNHEY, CDR2 SVGAGI. This CDR3 is 14 amino acids long. The V gene lost 2 bases and the J gene lost 7 bases, with 14 bases spanning the gap. The CDR3 here is CASSYTNLGSGYTF. CDR3 bases: TGTGCCAGCAGTTACACGAATTTAGGTTCTGGCTACACCTTC.